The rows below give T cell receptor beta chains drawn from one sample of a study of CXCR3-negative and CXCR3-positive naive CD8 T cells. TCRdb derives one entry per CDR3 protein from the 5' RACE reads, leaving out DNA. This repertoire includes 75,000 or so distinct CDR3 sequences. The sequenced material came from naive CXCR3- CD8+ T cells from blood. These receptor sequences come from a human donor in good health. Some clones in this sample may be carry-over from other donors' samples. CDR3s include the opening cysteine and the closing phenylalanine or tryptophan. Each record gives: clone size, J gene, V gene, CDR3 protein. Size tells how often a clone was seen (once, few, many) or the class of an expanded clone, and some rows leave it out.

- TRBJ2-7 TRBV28 CASSFRGSPRNEQYF
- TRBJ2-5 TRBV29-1 CSVEDIPSGEETQYF
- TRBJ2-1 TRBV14 CASSQDEDDRLLYAAYNEQFF
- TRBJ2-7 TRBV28 CASSDRISSYEQYF
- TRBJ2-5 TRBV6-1 CASSVTPSTGPVGVTQYF
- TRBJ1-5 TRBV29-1 CSVDDRGYGPQHF
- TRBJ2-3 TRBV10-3 CAISATGTSGGRTDTQYF
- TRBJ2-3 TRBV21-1 CASSPHQTQGDTQYF
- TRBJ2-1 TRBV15 CATSEGRGDYNEQFF
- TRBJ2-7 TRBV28 CASSSDRVSYEQYF
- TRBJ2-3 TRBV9 CASSVVGTDTQYF
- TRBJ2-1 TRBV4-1 CASSQVYLSSYNEQFF
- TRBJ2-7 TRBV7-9 CASSAWTGFGPYEQYF
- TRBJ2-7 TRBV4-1 CASSQERNRGPTYEQYF
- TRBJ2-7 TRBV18 CASSPTGGFYEQYF
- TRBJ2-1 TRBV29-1 CSVELAGGYNEQFF
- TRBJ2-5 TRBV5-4 CASSLVYSPLFNQETQYF
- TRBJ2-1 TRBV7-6 CASSLVSGSYNEQFF
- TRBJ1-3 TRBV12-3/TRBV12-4 CASSLQISGNTIYF
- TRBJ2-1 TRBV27 CASSPDSYNEQFF
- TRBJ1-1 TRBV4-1 CASSQGTLSKRTGAEAFF
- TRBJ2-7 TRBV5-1 CASSLVTGRYEQYF
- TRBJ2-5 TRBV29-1 CSVVGLGYAEKTQYF
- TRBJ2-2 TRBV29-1 CSVVKGGRTNTGELFF
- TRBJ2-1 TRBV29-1 CSVVGTGSNEQFF
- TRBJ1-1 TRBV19 CASRGTGAKNTEAFF
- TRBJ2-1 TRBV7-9 CASSYGHPNEQFF
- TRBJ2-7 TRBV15 CATSQDPTYEQYF
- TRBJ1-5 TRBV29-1 CSVVPVGNQPQHF
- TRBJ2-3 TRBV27 CASSFDRDTQYF
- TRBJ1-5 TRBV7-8 CASSLATAYSNQPQHF
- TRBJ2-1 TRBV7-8 CASSLAGRGSSYNEQFF
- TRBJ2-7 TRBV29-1 CSVETSSLEQYF
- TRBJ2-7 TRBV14 CASSQDISDRYEQYF
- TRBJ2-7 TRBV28 CASSPGLAGVGYEQYF
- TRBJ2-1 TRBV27 CASLSGGPYNEQFF
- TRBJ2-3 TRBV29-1 CSVAGGSTDTQYF
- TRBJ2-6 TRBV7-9 CASSLVVVGLSGANVLTF
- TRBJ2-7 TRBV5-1 CASSLMVRGLYEQYF
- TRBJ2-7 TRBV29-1 CSAISREGPYEQYF
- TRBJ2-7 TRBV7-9 CASSLSVGVSYEQYF
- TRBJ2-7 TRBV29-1 CSVVTVTYEQYF
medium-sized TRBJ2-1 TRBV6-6 CASSYFGEQFF
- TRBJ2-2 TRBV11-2 CASSYGLAGVVRNTGELFF
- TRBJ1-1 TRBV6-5 CASSYSMQYTEAFF
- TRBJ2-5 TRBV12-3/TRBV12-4 CASSGLAEQETQYF
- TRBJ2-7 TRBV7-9 CASSSLLVEQYF
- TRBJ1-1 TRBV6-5 CASSYHPLGLLGSNTEAFF
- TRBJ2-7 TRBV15 CATSSSLGTGIKSEQYF
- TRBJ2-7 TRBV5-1 CASQGWDYEQYF